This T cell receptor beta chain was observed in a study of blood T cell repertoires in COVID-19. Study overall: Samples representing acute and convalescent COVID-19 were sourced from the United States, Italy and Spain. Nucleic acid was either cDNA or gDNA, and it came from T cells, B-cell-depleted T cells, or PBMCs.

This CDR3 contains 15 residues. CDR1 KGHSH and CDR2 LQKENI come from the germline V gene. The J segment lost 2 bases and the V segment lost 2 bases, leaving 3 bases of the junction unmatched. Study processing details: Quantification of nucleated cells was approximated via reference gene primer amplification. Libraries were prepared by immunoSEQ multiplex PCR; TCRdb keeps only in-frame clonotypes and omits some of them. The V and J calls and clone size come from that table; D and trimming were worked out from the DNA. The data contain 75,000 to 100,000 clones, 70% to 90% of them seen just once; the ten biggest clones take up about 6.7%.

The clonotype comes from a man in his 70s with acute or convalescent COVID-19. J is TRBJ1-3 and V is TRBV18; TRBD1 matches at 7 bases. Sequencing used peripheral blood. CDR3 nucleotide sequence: TGTGCCAGCTCACCAACCGGGACAGCTGGAAACACCATATATTTT. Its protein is CASSPTGTAGNTIYF.